This is a list of T cell receptor beta chains from one sample in a study of shared clonotypes between healthy human individuals. Produced via immunoSEQ multiplex PCR; TCRdb's table is partial and in-frame only. The sample has approximately 710,000 clones; 90% are singletons. The sequenced material came from memory CD8+ T cells from PBMCs. The receptor set was obtained from a man aged 18 to 29 in good health. Some clones in this sample may be carry-over from other donors' samples. CDR3s include the opening cysteine and the closing phenylalanine or tryptophan. D genes are given only for firm matches. Size values are once, few and many counts, or a class for expanded clones, and some rows have none.

size	D	V	J	DNA	CDR3
.	TRBD2	TRBV6-6	TRBJ2-7	TGTGCCAGCACCCCGGGGGGCGAGCAGTACTTC	CASTPGGEQYF
.	.	TRBV2	TRBJ2-1	TGTGCCGGACCCTCCCCTCGTAGCTCCTACAATGAGCAGTTCTTC	CAGPSPRSSYNEQFF
.	.	TRBV28	TRBJ2-5	TGTGCCAGCAGTTTAAAGGGGGAAGAGACCCAGTACTTC	CASSLKGEETQYF
few	.	TRBV7-2	TRBJ1-1	TGTGCCAGCAGCTTAGAGGTGGCTGGGAACACTGAAGCTTTCTTT	CASSLEVAGNTEAFF
few	.	TRBV6-4	TRBJ2-4	TGTGCCAGCAGCCCTAAAGGTACACTAGCCAAAAACATTCAGTACTTC	CASSPKGTLAKNIQYF
.	.	TRBV29-1	TRBJ2-2	TGCAGCGTTGAAACAAGACCTACCGGGGAGCTGTTTTTT	CSVETRPTGELFF
.	.	TRBV7-9	TRBJ1-2	TGTGCCAGCAGCTTAGAAGGGACGTATGGCTACACCTTC	CASSLEGTYGYTF
.	.	TRBV19	TRBJ2-7	TGTGCCAGTAGTATAGGTCCGGGAGAAGACTACGAGCAGTACTTC	CASSIGPGEDYEQYF
.	.	TRBV27	TRBJ2-7	TGTGCCAGCAGCCTACCGGGTGGGCTCGAGCAGTACTTC	CASSLPGGLEQYF
.	.	TRBV13	TRBJ2-3	TGTGCCAGCAGCCTTCCCGGGACGTTCCCCTCGGGAACGCAGTATTTT	CASSLPGTFPSGTQYF
.	TRBD2	TRBV6-6	TRBJ2-1	TGTGCCAGCAGTTACTCCAATCCGGGAGGGGTCAATGAGCAGTTCTTC	CASSYSNPGGVNEQFF
.	.	TRBV5-6	TRBJ1-2	TGTGCCAGCAGCTTGGGGGGCGGGGATGGCTACACCTTC	CASSLGGGDGYTF
.	.	TRBV7-8	TRBJ2-7	TGTGCCAGCAGCCCAAGGGCCAGAACCGGGTCCTCACACCCCTACGAGCAGTACTTC	CASSPRARTGSSHPYEQYF
.	TRBD2	TRBV4-1	TRBJ2-7	TGCGCCAGCAGCCAAGAAGAGGGCGGGAGGGACTCCTACGAGCAGTACTTC	CASSQEEGGRDSYEQYF
.	.	TRBV5-1	TRBJ2-6	TGCGCCCCCGGGGTCCGAAGCTCTGGGGCCAACGTCCTGACTTTC	CAPGVRSSGANVLTF
once	TRBD1	TRBV27	TRBJ2-1	TGTGCCAGCAGTTTCCGGGACAGGGGGCCTAATGAGCAGTTCTTC	CASSFRDRGPNEQFF
.	TRBD1	TRBV10-3	TRBJ1-1	TGTGCCATCAGTAAGACAGGGGAGAAGGGCACTGAAGCTTTCTTT	CAISKTGEKGTEAFF
.	.	TRBV2	TRBJ1-1	TGTGCCAGCAGCCAAGCGAATCTGAACACTGAAGCTTTCTTT	CASSQANLNTEAFF